The following is a T cell receptor beta chain sequence with its context. Its antigen is unidentified. The source of the sample is a study of cytomegalovirus exposure and HLA in healthy donors. Whole-study context: Among the roughly 380 donors who were genotyped, approximately 84% fell in the genetic ancestry cluster that is associated with self-reported Caucasian donors. Overall study findings and caveats: The authors judged a highly shared variant cluster likely a sequencing artifact.

The CDR3 is made up of 14 amino acids. The V gene lost 4 bases and the J gene lost 4 bases, with 10 bases spanning the gap. From germline, CDR1 is MNHEY and CDR2 SVGAGI. The PCR made use of 60 Vbeta and 13 Jbeta primers. Authors' analysis steps: In a later analysis, of some 80 million unique beta chains, some 10 million appeared in at least two donors. Method: immunoSEQ multiplex PCR; TCRdb's copy keeps in-frame clones and lacks some. V and J calls and clone size follow that table, whereas D and trimming were derived from the DNA. The sample records over 150,000 clones, around 74% being singletons. Healthy bone marrow donors formed the donor group.

This sequence originates from a man aged 18 to 29 in good health and CMV-seronegative. The chain joins TRBV6-5 to TRBJ1-4, with D possibly TRBD1 on 5 matching bases. Specimen: PBMCs. Written as DNA, the CDR3 is TGTGCCAGCAGTTCGGGGGACCATAATGAAAAACTGTTTTTT. Translating it yields CASSSGDHNEKLFF.